This entry features one T cell receptor (beta chain) sequence. The data derive from a study of T cell responses to AZD1222 COVID-19 vaccine. The CDR3 runs 17 residues. CDR1 is LNHDA and CDR2 is SQIVND in the germline V gene (reference sequence). V was pared by 3 bases and J by 0 bases, with 17 bases between. The assay was immunoSEQ multiplex PCR, and TCRdb's table has in-frame clones only and misses some. The repertoire holds over 95,000 clones, 88% seen once, with roughly 15% in the top ten. The source material was peripheral blood, sampled 28 days after the second AZD1222 dose. The source is an adult who received the AZD1222 COVID-19 vaccine. The gene calls are TRBV19 and TRBJ1-1; D may be TRBD1 (6 bases). This CDR3 reads CASSIPGVISLNTEAFF. CDR3 in DNA: TGTGCCAGTAGTATCCCAGGGGTGATTTCCCTGAACACTGAAGCTTTCTTT.